The 32 T cell receptor gamma chains presented below share a single source sample, sequenced in a study of Vδ1+ human thymocytes (dated 2018 in TCRdb). Summary of the overall study and its limitations: In contrast to oligoclonal peripheral blood repertoires, thymic TRG and TRD repertoires appeared to be highly polyclonal with Gaussian CDR3 length distributions.

TCRdb shows the sequencer as Illumina MiSeq. RNA was extracted with the RNeasy mini kit and reverse transcribed using Superscript III. To generate the CDR3 amplicons, a multiplex PCR was run using pooled V-gene forward primers together with a constant-region reverse primer that carried Illumina adaptor overhangs. After TCRdb called clones again from the public reads with CATT, rows with identical DNA were merged. Within this sample are some 22,000 gamma-chain clones, with roughly 13% of them counted one time only. 1.5% to 2% of the sample belongs to the ten largest clones. Their cognate antigens are unknown. What was sequenced was Vdelta1+ gamma-delta thymocytes from the thymus. The cell subset or site label, as the study defines it: FACS-sorted CD3+ TCRalphabeta- TCRVdelta1+ TCRVdelta2- thymocytes. The receptor set was obtained from a child in the first two years of life who had congenital heart surgery.

Remarks on this clone: Just one base apart from a much larger clone, this may be a read error. The V gene is TRGV4, the J gene TRGJP2. CDR3 length: 13 residues. The germline V gene encodes CDR1 EGSTGY and CDR2 YDSYTSSV. Trimming removed 4 bases from V and 3 bases from J; junction bases left unmatched: 2. CDR3 nucleotide sequence: TGTGCCACCTGGGACCGTAGTGATTGGATCAAGACGTTT. This sequence encodes CATWDRSDWIKTF.

Regarding this clone: This may stem from a read error, because a much larger clone lies one nucleotide away. Other DNA sequences in the same sample also yield this CDR3. This chain connects TRGV3 to TRGJ1 or TRGJ2. CDR3 length: 13 residues. The germline V gene encodes CDR1 VTNTFY and CDR2 YDVSTARD (reference sequence). The V and J ends lost 2 bases and 3 bases, in that order; junction bases with no gene match: 4. The CDR3 DNA reads as TGTGCCACCTGGGACAAGCCTTATTATAAGAAACTCTTT. This translates into CATWDKPYYKKLF.

This clone was counted a few times. This sequence joins TRGV9 and TRGJ1 or TRGJ2. The CDR3 consists of 15 residues. Germline CDR1 GITISATS, CDR2 ISYDGTV (reference sequence). Trimming removed 0 bases from V and 2 bases from J; junction bases left unmatched: 7. CDR3 coding DNA: TGTGCCTTGTGGGAGGTGAAAAGGGATTATTATAAGAAACTCTTT. Protein: CALWEVKRDYYKKLF.

This clone is medium-sized by share. An end of the junction does not agree with germline; a read error may underlie this. The rearrangement uses TRGV4 and TRGJ1 or TRGJ2. CDR1 is EGSTGY, CDR2 YDSYTSSV, per germline. The CDR3 runs to 11 residues. The CDR3 spells CATWNGLQKLF. Here the CDR3 DNA reads TGTGCCACCTGGAATGGGCTGCAGAAACTCTTT.

This clone was seen a few times. The same CDR3 is also encoded by other DNA sequences in this sample. This rearrangement joins TRGV5 to TRGJP2. The CDR3 contains 12 residues. Germline trimming cut 3 bases from V and 8 bases from J; bases unmatched to any gene: 3. In germline, CDR1 is VINAFY, CDR2 YDVSNSKD. The DNA for the CDR3 is TGTGCCACCTGGGACGGAGATTGGATCAAGACGTTT. Translated: CATWDGDWIKTF.

This clone was detected only a few times. Additional DNA sequences in this sample encode the identical CDR3. This chain uses TRGV8 with TRGJ1 or TRGJ2. Germline V CDR1 and CDR2: VENAVY, YDSYNSRV. The V segment lost 0 bases and the J segment 7 bases; nucleotides outside the gene matches: 6. This CDR3 contains 13 residues. CDR3 sequence (DNA): TGTGCCACCTGGGATAGGCAAGGGTATAAGAAACTCTTT. Protein: CATWDRQGYKKLF.

In regard to this clone: At one of its ends the junction is not consistent with the germline gene, which may arise from a read error. The chain couples TRGV4 to TRGJP2. CDR3 length: 17 amino acids. Germline V CDR1 and CDR2: EGSTGY, YDSYTSSV. CDR3 in DNA: TGTGCCACCTGGAATGGGCGCGACGGGAGTAGTGATTGGATCAAGACGTTT. Its protein product is CATWNGRDGSSDWIKTF.

Concerning this clone: At one of its ends the junction is not consistent with the germline gene, which may arise from a read error. This chain connects TRGV9 to TRGJP2. This CDR3 is built from 14 residues. Germline loops: CDR1 GITISATS, CDR2 ISYDGTV (reference sequence). The CDR3 spells CALRECVADWIKTF. CDR3 nucleotide sequence: TGTGCCTTGCGGGAGTGCGTGGCTGATTGGATCAAGACGTTT.

The J gene is TRGJ1 or TRGJ2, the V gene TRGV9. V dropped 0 bases and J dropped 5; count of bases not matched to a gene: 7. The germline V gene has CDR1 GITISATS and CDR2 ISYDGTV (reference sequence). The CDR3 runs 14 residues. The CDR3 sequence is CALWEVISHYKKLF. In DNA, the CDR3 is TGTGCCTTGTGGGAGGTGATTTCTCATTATAAGAAACTCTTT.

A few counts support this clone. This sequence joins TRGV5 and TRGJ1 or TRGJ2. The germline V gene encodes CDR1 VINAFY and CDR2 YDVSNSKD. The ends lost 5 bases at V and 7 bases at J; junction bases unmatched: 11. There are 13 residues in the CDR3. CDR3 nucleotides: TGTGCCACCTGGGCGCCTTTGGGGTATAAGAAACTCTTT. Residues: CATWAPLGYKKLF.

V is TRGV8 and J is TRGJ1 or TRGJ2. This CDR3 contains 14 residues. With V trimmed by 3 bases and J by 6 bases, 11 bases remained unmatched. In germline, CDR1 is VENAVY, CDR2 YDSYNSRV. CDR3 amino acids: CATWDPDDCYKKLF. CDR3 bases: TGTGCCACCTGGGATCCCGACGACTGTTATAAGAAACTCTTT.

V and J are TRGV2 and TRGJ1 or TRGJ2. The CDR3 loop spans 15 amino acids. V trimming: 1 base; J trimming: 5 bases; junction bases outside the gene matches: 11. Germline CDR1 is EGSNGY and CDR2 is YDSYNSKV. The CDR3 here is CATWDGPSMHYKKLF. Written as DNA, the CDR3 is TGTGCCACCTGGGACGGACCAAGCATGCATTATAAGAAACTCTTT.

This clone has just a few counts. A single base separates this from a much larger clone, so it may be a read error. The V gene is TRGV5, the J gene TRGJP1. Germline CDR1 reads VINAFY; CDR2 reads YDVSNSKD. After removal of 6 bases from V and 2 bases from J, the junction contained 3 bases not matched to a gene. The CDR3 has 13 amino acids. CDR3 region: CATWKTTGWFKIF. In nucleotides, the CDR3 is TGTGCCACCTGGAAAACCACTGGTTGGTTCAAGATATTT.

A note on this clone: In the same sample, other DNA sequences code for this CDR3. V and J are TRGV3 and TRGJ1 or TRGJ2. Germline loops: CDR1 VTNTFY, CDR2 YDVSTARD (reference sequence). The CDR3 has 14 residues. V dropped 1 base and J dropped 0; count of bases not matched to a gene: 3. The CDR3 DNA is TGTGCCACCTGGGACAGAGGGAATTATTATAAGAAACTCTTT. This codes for CATWDRGNYYKKLF.

On this clone: The same CDR3 arises from other DNA sequences in this sample as well. The chain has TRGV4 and TRGJ1 or TRGJ2. V dropped 1 base and J dropped 9; count of bases not matched to a gene: 6. CDR3 length: 12 amino acids. Germline V CDR1 and CDR2: EGSTGY, YDSYTSSV. CDR3 protein: CATWDGPVKKLF. The CDR3 coding sequence is TGTGCCACCTGGGATGGACCGGTTAAGAAACTCTTT.

The rearrangement uses TRGV5 and TRGJ1 or TRGJ2. V shed 6 bases, J shed 2 bases, and the junction held 10 bases outside the gene matches. The CDR3 sequence is 14 residues long. Germline V gene sequence: CDR1 VINAFY, CDR2 YDVSNSKD. CDR3 sequence: CATWNQGDYYKKLF. The CDR3, as DNA: TGTGCCACCTGGAATCAAGGGGATTATTATAAGAAACTCTTT.

Notes on this clone: Other nucleotide sequences in the sample specify the same CDR3. V usage is TRGV2 and J usage is TRGJ1 or TRGJ2. Trimming at V came to 0 bases and at J to 1 base, leaving 6 bases not matched to a gene. CDR1 is EGSNGY, CDR2 YDSYNSKV, per germline. This CDR3 contains 15 residues. CDR3 amino acids: CATWDGPVNYYKKLF. The CDR3 region has the DNA TGTGCCACCTGGGACGGGCCGGTAAATTATTATAAGAAACTCTTT.

This clone has more than one count but fewer than ten. This rearrangement joins TRGV4 to TRGJP2. J gave up 4 bases and V 6 bases, and 17 bases lay outside the gene matches. Germline V gene lookup returns CDR1 EGSTGY and CDR2 YDSYTSSV. CDR3 length: 17 amino acids. The DNA of the CDR3 is TGTGCCACCTGGAACATTTATCGTGGGTATAGTGATTGGATCAAGACGTTT. Its translation is CATWNIYRGYSDWIKTF.

A note on this clone: The identical CDR3 is also encoded by other nucleotide sequences in the sample. V and J are TRGV2 and TRGJ1 or TRGJ2. Germline CDR1 and CDR2: EGSNGY and YDSYNSKV. The CDR3 has 14 residues. J lost 4 bases, V lost 0 bases, and 6 bases had no gene match. CDR3 sequence (DNA): TGTGCCACCTGGGACGGGCCGTGGTATTATAAGAAACTCTTT. Translated: CATWDGPWYYKKLF.

The V call is TRGV4, the J call TRGJ1 or TRGJ2. Germline V lookup: CDR1 EGSTGY, CDR2 YDSYTSSV. The CDR3 spans 15 residues. Germline trimming cut 6 bases from V and 5 bases from J; bases unmatched to any gene: 16. The CDR3 nucleotides are TGTGCCACCTGGAAGGGGACAGAACTAGATTATAAGAAACTCTTT. Protein sequence: CATWKGTELDYKKLF.

A note on this clone: One end of the junction fails to match germline, which may point to a read error. The chain couples TRGV5 to TRGJP2. This CDR3 spans 19 amino acids. In germline, CDR1 is VINAFY, CDR2 YDVSNSKD. The CDR3 nucleotides are TGTGCCACCTGGGACAGGCTAGTTAAGGATAATAGTAGTGATCGGATCAAGACGTTT. It codes for CATWDRLVKDNSSDRIKTF.

This clone is labeled as medium-sized (0.01 to 0.1%). J is TRGJ1 or TRGJ2 and V is TRGV4. Germline CDR1 and CDR2: EGSTGY and YDSYTSSV. The V and J ends lost 0 bases and 6 bases, in that order; junction bases with no gene match: 5. The CDR3 is 13 amino acids. The CDR3 is CATWDGCSYKKLF. The CDR3 DNA sequence: TGTGCCACCTGGGATGGGTGCTCTTATAAGAAACTCTTT.

As concerns this clone: Within the sample, other DNA sequences also encode this same CDR3. The chain links TRGV5 to TRGJ1 or TRGJ2. Germline loops: CDR1 VINAFY, CDR2 YDVSNSKD. This CDR3 region has 13 residues. The V segment lost 0 bases and the J segment 7 bases; nucleotides outside the gene matches: 6. CDR3 sequence (DNA): TGTGCCACCTGGGACAGGCCATGGTATAAGAAACTCTTT. Translated: CATWDRPWYKKLF.

This clone occurred once. The chain joins TRGV2 to TRGJ1 or TRGJ2. V gave up 0 bases and J gave up 2 bases; unmatched junction bases: 7. Per the germline V gene, CDR1 is EGSNGY and CDR2 is YDSYNSKV. The length of the CDR3 is 15 residues. CDR3 in DNA: TGTGCCACCTGGGACGGGCCGGCCCATTATTATAAGAAACTCTTT. It translates to CATWDGPAHYYKKLF.

The chain combines TRGV3 with TRGJP2. Germline V CDR1 and CDR2: VTNTFY, YDVSTARD (reference sequence). The CDR3 is made up of 14 amino acids. The V segment lost 2 bases and the J segment 3 bases; nucleotides outside the gene matches: 3. CDR3 coding DNA: TGTGCCACCTGGGACAACCGTAGTGATTGGATCAAGACGTTT. It codes for CATWDNRSDWIKTF.

The V and J genes are TRGV9 and TRGJ1 or TRGJ2. The CDR3 spans 13 residues. CDR1 is GITISATS, CDR2 ISYDGTV, per germline (reference sequence). J lost 11 bases, V lost 3 bases, and 13 bases had no gene match. CDR3 loop: CALWEPYPCEKLF. The CDR3 region has the DNA TGTGCCTTGTGGGAGCCCTACCCGTGCGAGAAACTCTTT.

V usage is TRGV2 and J usage is TRGJ1 or TRGJ2. Germline values: CDR1 EGSNGY, CDR2 YDSYNSKV. This CDR3 comprises 14 residues. V lost 0 bases to trimming and J lost 3 bases; unmatched junction nucleotides: 5. The CDR3 spells CATWDGGIYYKKLF. CDR3 DNA sequence: TGTGCCACCTGGGACGGGGGGATTTATTATAAGAAACTCTTT.

In this sample, this clone turned up a few times. This chain links TRGV4 with TRGJ1 or TRGJ2. V gave up 6 bases and J gave up 2 bases; unmatched junction bases: 4. Germline loops: CDR1 EGSTGY, CDR2 YDSYTSSV. This CDR3 is built from 12 residues. CDR3 residues: CATWIYYYKKLF. The CDR3 bases are TGTGCCACCTGGATTTATTATTATAAGAAACTCTTT.

This clone has just a few counts. Other DNA sequences within the sample encode an identical CDR3. V is TRGV4 and J is TRGJ1 or TRGJ2. The CDR3 is 14 amino acids. The ends lost 1 base at V and 4 bases at J; junction bases unmatched: 7. Germline V gives CDR1 EGSTGY, CDR2 YDSYTSSV. The CDR3, as DNA: TGTGCCACCTGGGATGGTCCGTGGTATTATAAGAAACTCTTT. Its protein product is CATWDGPWYYKKLF.

V usage is TRGV3 and J usage is TRGJP2. Germline loops: CDR1 VTNTFY, CDR2 YDVSTARD (reference sequence). The CDR3 length is 14 residues. V lost 4 bases and J lost 5; bases outside the gene matches: 7. The CDR3 nucleotides read TGTGCCACCTGGGAAAGTGCGAGTGATTGGATCAAGACGTTT. Its translation: CATWESASDWIKTF.

The chain has TRGV8 and TRGJ1 or TRGJ2. Germline-derived CDR1 and CDR2 are VENAVY and YDSYNSRV. The CDR3 runs to 14 residues. The ends lost 1 base at V and 3 bases at J; junction bases unmatched: 6. CDR3 sequence reads: CATWDSPVYYKKLF. The CDR3 bases are TGTGCCACCTGGGATAGCCCCGTTTATTATAAGAAACTCTTT.

V gene TRGV5 combines with J gene TRGJ1 or TRGJ2. The length of the CDR3 is 11 residues. CDR1 VINAFY and CDR2 YDVSNSKD come from the germline V gene. The junction had 3 bases not matched to a gene; V was cut back by 4 bases and J by 6 bases. The CDR3 sequence: CATWEPYKKLF. In nucleotides, the CDR3 is TGTGCCACCTGGGAACCTTATAAGAAACTCTTT.